The entry below gives a single TCR beta chain sequence along with its context. Donors of Cohort 3 who recovered were those that had two negative PCRs, clearance, or symptom resolution. The data are from a study of blood T cell repertoires in COVID-19. Study as a whole: Whether acute or convalescent, the COVID-19 samples came from the United States, Italy and Spain.

The CDR3 loop spans 15 amino acids. Trimming removed 4 bases from V and 4 bases from J; junction bases left unmatched: 4. CDR1 and CDR2 (germline): SGDLS, YYNGEE. Method: immunoSEQ multiplex PCR; TCRdb's copy keeps in-frame clones and lacks some. In the table there are fewer than 300,000 clones, roughly 85% of which are singletons. Material: PBMCs or T cells enriched from blood (not recorded which). This clonotype originated in a woman aged 45-65 years who had recovered from COVID-19. The chain has TRBV9 and TRBJ2-1, with TRBD2 identical over 11 bases. The CDR3 loop reads CASSPRLAGYNEQFF. The CDR3 DNA reads as TGTGCCAGCAGCCCCCGACTAGCGGGGTACAATGAGCAGTTCTTC.